What follows describes a single T cell receptor beta chain. The antigen remains unidentified. Treatment in this sample: treatment-naive control, cytoreductive nephrectomy. These data come from a study of radiation and T cells in renal cell carcinoma. Findings and limits, study-wide: Dominant CDR3 motifs were more common in irradiated tumors than controls.

Method: immunoSEQ multiplex PCR; TCRdb's copy keeps in-frame clones and lacks some. The repertoire has about 24,000 clones, roughly 60% of them found once; the top ten carry 20% to 25%. Germline CDR1 reads SGHAT; CDR2 reads FQNNGV. The CDR3 runs 14 residues. The ends were cut back, 1 base at V and 5 bases at J, with 6 bases in the middle. The chain uses TRBV11-2 and TRBJ1-6; maybe TRBD1 (5 bases). This clonotype originated in a man between 40 and 49 years old with renal cell carcinoma. The source material was tumor tissue, sampled from a patient whose treatment was nephrectomy without radiotherapy. DNA of the CDR3: TGTGCCAGCAGCTTAGGGGACCATAATTCACCCCTCCACTTT. Amino acids: CASSLGDHNSPLHF.